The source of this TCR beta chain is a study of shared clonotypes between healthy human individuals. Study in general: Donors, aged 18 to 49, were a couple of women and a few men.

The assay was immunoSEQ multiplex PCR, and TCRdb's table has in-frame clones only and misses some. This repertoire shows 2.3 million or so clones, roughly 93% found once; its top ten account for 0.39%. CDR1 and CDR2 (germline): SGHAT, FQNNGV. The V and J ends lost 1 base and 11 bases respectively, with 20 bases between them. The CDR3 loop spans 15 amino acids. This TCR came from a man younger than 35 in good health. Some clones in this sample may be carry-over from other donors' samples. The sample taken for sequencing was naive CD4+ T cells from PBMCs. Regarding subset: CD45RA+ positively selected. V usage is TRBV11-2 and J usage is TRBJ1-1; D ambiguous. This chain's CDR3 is CASSLVRSAVMGAFF. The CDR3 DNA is TGTGCCAGCAGCTTAGTCAGGTCGGCCGTCATGGGGGCTTTCTTT.